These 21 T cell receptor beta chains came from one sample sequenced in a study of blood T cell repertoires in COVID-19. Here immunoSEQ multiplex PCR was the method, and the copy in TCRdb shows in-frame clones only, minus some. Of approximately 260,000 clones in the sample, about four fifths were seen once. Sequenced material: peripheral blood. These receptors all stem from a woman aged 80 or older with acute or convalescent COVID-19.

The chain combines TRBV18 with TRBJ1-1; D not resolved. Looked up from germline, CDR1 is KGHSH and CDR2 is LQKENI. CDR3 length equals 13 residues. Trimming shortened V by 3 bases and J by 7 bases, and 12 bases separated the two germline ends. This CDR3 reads CASSPLREGEAFF. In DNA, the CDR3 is TGTGCCAGCTCACCGTTACGGGAGGGTGAAGCTTTCTTT. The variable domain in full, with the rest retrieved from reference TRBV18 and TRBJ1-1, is NAGVMQNPRHLVRRRGQEARLRCSPMKGHSHVYWYRQLPEEGLKFMVYLQKENIIDESGMPKERFSAEFPKEGPSILRIQQVVRGDSAAYFCASSPLREGEAFFGQGTRLTVV.

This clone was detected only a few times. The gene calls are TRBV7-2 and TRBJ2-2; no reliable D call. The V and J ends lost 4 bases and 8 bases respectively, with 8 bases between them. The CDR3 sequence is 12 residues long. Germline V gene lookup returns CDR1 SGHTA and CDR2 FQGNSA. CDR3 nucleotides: TGTGCCAGCAGCTCGTACGGGGGGGAGCTGTTTTTT. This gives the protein CASSSYGGELFF.

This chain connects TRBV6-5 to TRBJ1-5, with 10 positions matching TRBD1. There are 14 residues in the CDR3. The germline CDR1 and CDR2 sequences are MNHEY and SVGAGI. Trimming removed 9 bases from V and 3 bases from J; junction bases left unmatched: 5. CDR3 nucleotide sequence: TGTGCCAGTGATGACAGGGGGCTCAATCAGCCCCAGCATTTT. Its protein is CASDDRGLNQPQHF.

Written as DNA, the CDR3 is TGCGCCAGCAGCCAGGCCATGACTGTTGACAGGGCCTACGAGCAGTACTTC. Translating it yields CASSQAMTVDRAYEQYF. V and J are TRBV4-1 and TRBJ2-7; the match to TRBD1 covers 7 bases. Germline V gene sequence: CDR1 MGHRA, CDR2 YSYEKL. The J segment lost 2 bases and the V segment lost 3 bases, leaving 13 bases of the junction unmatched. The CDR3 is 17 residues long.

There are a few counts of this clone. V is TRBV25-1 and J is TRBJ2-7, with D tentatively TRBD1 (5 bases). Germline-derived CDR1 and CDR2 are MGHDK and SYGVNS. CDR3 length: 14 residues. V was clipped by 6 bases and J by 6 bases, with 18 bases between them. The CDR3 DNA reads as TGTGCCAGCAGCCAGACTGGGGCGGCGGTCGAGCAGTACTTC. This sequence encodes CASSQTGAAVEQYF.

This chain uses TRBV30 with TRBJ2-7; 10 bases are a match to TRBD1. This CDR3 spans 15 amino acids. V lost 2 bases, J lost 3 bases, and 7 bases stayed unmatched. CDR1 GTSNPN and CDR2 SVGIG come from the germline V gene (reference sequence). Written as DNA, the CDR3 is TGTGCCTGGAGTTCAGGGACAGGGGCAGTCTACGAGCAGTACTTC. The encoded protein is CAWSSGTGAVYEQYF.

The CDR3 DNA sequence: TGTGCCAGCAGCTCCCTCGGACAGGTCTCTGGGGCCAACGTCCTGACTTTC. Protein: CASSSLGQVSGANVLTF. The J gene is TRBJ2-6, the V gene TRBV7-2; the match to TRBD1 covers 7 bases. Germline trimming cut 4 bases from V and 0 bases from J; bases unmatched to any gene: 6. CDR3 length: 17 residues. Looked up from germline, CDR1 is SGHTA and CDR2 is FQGNSA.

DNA for the CDR3: TGTGCCAGCCATTCCCTAGGGGACAGGGATGAGCAGTTCTTC. Translating it yields CASHSLGDRDEQFF. The genes are TRBV6-5 and TRBJ2-1; 9 bases line up with TRBD1. Germline V gene lookup returns CDR1 MNHEY and CDR2 SVGAGI. V gave up 8 bases and J gave up 8 bases; unmatched junction bases: 10. This CDR3 has 14 amino acids.

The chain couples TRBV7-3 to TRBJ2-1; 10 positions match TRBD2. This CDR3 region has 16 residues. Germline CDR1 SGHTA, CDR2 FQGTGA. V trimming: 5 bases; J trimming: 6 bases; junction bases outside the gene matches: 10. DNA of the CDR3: TGTGCCAGCAGCCCCCGGGGAGCGGGGGGGCCCAATGAGCAGTTCTTC. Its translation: CASSPRGAGGPNEQFF.

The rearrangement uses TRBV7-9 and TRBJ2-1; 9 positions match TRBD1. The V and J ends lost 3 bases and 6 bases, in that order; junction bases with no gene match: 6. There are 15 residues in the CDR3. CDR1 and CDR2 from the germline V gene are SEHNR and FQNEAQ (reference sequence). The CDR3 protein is CASSFAGTGSNEQFF. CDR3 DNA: TGTGCCAGCAGCTTCGCCGGGACAGGGTCCAATGAGCAGTTCTTC.

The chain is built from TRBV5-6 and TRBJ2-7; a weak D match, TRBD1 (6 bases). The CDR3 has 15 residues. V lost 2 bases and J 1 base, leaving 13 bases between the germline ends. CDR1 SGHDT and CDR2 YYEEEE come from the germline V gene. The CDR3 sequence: CASSFLGAGSYEQYF. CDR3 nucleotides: TGTGCCAGCAGCTTTCTGGGGGCCGGGTCCTACGAGCAGTACTTC.

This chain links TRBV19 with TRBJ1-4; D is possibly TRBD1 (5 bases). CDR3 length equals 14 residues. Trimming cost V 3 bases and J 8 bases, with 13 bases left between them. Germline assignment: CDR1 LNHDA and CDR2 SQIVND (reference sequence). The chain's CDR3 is CASSIQGGEEKLFF. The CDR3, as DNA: TGTGCCAGTAGTATTCAGGGAGGGGAAGAAAAACTGTTTTTT.

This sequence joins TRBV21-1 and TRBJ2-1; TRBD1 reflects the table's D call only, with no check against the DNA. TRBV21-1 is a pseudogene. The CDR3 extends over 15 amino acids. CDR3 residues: CASSSTGRHYNEQFF. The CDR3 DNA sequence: TGTGCCAGCAGCTCGACAGGGAGGCACTACAATGAGCAGTTCTTC.

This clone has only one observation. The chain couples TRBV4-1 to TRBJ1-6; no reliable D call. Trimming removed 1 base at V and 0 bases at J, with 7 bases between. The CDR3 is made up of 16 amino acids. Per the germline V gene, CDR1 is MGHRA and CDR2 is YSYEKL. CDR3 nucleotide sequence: TGCGCCAGCAGCCAAGGGGCCAGCTCCTATAATTCACCCCTCCACTTT. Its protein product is CASSQGASSYNSPLHF.

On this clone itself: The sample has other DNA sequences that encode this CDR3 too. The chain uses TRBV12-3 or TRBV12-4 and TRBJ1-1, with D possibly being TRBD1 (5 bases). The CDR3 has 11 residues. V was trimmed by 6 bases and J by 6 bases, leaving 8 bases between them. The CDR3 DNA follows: TGTGCCAGCAGCAGGGCCGCTGAAGCTTTCTTT. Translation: CASSRAAEAFF.

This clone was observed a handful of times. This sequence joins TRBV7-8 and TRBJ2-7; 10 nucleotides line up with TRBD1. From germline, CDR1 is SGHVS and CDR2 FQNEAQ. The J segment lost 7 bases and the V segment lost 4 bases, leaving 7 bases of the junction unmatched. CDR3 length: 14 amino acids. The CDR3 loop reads CASSSDRGKGEQYF. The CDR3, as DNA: TGTGCCAGCAGCTCGGACAGGGGGAAGGGGGAGCAGTACTTC.

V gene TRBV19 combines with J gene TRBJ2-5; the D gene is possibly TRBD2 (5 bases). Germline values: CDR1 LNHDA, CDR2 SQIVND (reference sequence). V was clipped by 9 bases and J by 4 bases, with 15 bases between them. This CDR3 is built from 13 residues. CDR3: CASGKGSAETQYF. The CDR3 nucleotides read TGTGCCAGCGGGAAAGGTTCGGCAGAGACCCAGTACTTC.

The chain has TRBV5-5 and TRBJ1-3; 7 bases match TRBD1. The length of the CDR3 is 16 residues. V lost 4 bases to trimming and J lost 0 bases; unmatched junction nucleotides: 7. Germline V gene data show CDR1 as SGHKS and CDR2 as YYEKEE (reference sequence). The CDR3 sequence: CASSPRTGPSGNTIYF. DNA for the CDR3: TGTGCCAGCAGCCCGAGGACAGGACCCTCTGGAAACACCATATATTTT.

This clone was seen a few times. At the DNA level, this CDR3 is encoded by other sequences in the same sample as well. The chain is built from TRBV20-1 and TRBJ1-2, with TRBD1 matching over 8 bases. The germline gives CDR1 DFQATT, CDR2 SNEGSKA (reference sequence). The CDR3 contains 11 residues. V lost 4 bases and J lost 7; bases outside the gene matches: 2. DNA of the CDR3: TGCAGTGCTAAGACAGGGGTTGGCTACACCTTC. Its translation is CSAKTGVGYTF.

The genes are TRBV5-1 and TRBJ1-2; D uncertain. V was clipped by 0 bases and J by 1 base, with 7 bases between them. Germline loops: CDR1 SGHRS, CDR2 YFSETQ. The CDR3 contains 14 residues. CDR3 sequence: CASSLVPGNYGYTF. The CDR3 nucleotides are TGCGCCAGCAGCTTGGTCCCCGGTAACTATGGCTACACCTTC.

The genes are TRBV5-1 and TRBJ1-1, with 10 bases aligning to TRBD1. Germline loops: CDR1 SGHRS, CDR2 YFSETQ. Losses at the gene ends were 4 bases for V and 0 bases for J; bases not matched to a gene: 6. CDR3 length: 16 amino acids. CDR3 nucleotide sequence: TGCGCCAGCAGCCCGGGGACAGGGGATTTGAACACTGAAGCTTTCTTT. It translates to CASSPGTGDLNTEAFF. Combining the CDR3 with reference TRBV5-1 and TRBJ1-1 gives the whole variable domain KAGVTQTPRYLIKTRGQQVTLSCSPISGHRSVSWYQQTPGQGLQFLFEYFSETQRNKGNFPGRFSGRQFSNSRSEMNVSTLELGDSALYLCASSPGTGDLNTEAFFGQGTRLTVV.